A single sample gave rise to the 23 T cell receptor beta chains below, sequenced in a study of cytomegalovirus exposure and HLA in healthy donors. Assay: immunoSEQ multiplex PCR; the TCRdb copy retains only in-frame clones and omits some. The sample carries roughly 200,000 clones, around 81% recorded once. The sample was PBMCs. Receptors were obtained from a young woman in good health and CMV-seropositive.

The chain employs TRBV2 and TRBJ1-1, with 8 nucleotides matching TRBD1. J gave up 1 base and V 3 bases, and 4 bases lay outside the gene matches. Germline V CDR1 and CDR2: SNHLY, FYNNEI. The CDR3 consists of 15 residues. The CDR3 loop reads CASSDPGQANTEAFF. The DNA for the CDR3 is TGTGCCAGCAGTGATCCGGGACAGGCGAACACTGAAGCTTTCTTT. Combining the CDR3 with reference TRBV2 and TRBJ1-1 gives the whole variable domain EPEVTQTPSHQVTQMGQEVILRCVPISNHLYFYWYRQILGQKVEFLVSFYNNEISEKSEIFDDQFSVERPDGSNFTLKIRSTKLEDSAMYFCASSDPGQANTEAFFGQGTRLTVV.

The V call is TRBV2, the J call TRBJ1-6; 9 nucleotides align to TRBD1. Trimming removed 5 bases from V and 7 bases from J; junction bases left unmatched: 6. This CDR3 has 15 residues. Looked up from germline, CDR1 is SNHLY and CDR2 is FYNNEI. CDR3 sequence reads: CASSPPGTGNSPLHF. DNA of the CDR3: TGTGCCAGCAGTCCCCCAGGGACAGGGAATTCACCCCTCCACTTT.

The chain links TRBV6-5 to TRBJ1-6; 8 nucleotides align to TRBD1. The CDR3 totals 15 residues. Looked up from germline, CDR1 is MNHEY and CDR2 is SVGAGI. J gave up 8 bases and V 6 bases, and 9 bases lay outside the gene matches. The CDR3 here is CASRLTGTGDSPLHF. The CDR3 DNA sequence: TGTGCCAGCAGGCTAACCGGGACAGGCGATTCACCCCTCCACTTT.

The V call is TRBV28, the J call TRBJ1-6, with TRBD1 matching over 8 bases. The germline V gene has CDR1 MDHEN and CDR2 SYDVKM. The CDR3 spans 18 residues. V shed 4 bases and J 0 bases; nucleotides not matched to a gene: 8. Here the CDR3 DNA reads TGTGCCAGCAGTTGGGGACAGGCAACCAGCTCCTATAATTCACCCCTCCACTTT. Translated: CASSWGQATSSYNSPLHF.

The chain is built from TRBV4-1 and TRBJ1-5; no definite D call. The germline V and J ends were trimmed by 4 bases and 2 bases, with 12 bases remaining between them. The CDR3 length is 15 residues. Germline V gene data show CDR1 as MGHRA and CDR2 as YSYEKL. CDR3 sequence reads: CASSPGDLGNQPQHF. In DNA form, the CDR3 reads TGCGCCAGCAGCCCCGGTGATCTGGGCAATCAGCCCCAGCATTTT.

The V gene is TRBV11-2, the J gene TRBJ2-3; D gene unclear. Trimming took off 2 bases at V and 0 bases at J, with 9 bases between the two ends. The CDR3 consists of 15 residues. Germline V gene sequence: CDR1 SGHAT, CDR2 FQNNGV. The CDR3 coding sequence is TGTGCCAGCAGCTTATGGAAGACTAGCACAGATACGCAGTATTTT. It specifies CASSLWKTSTDTQYF.

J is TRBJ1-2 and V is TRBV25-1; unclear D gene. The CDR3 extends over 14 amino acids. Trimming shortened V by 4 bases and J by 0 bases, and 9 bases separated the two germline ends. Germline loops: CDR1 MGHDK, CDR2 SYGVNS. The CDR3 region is CASSADTSNYGYTF. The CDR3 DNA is TGTGCCAGCAGTGCCGACACTTCTAACTATGGCTACACCTTC.

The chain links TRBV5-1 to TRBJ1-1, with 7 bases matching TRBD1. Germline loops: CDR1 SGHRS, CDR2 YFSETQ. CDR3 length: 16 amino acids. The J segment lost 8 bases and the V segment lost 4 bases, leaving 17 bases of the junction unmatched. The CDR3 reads CASSPGLQGPEGEAFF. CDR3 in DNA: TGCGCCAGCAGCCCTGGACTACAGGGGCCCGAGGGGGAAGCTTTCTTT. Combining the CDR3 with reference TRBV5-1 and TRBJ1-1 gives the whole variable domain KAGVTQTPRYLIKTRGQQVTLSCSPISGHRSVSWYQQTPGQGLQFLFEYFSETQRNKGNFPGRFSGRQFSNSRSEMNVSTLELGDSALYLCASSPGLQGPEGEAFFGQGTRLTVV.

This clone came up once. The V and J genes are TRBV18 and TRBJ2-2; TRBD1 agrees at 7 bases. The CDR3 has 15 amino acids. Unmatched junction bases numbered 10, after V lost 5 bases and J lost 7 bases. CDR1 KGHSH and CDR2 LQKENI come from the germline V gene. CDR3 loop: CASSARRTGRGELFF. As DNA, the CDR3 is TGTGCCAGCTCAGCCCGACGGACAGGTCGCGGGGAGCTGTTTTTT.

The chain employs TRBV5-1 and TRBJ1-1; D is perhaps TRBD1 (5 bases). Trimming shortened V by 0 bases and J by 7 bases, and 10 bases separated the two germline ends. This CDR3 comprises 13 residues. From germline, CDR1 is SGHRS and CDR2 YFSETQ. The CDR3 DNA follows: TGCGCCAGCAGCTTGGCAGGGATGGGTGAAGCTTTCTTT. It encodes CASSLAGMGEAFF.

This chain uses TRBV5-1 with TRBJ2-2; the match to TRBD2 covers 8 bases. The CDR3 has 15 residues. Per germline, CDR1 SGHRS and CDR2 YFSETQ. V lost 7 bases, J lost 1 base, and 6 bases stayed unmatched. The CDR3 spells CASGPAGGNTGELFF. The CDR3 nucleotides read TGCGCCAGCGGTCCGGCGGGGGGGAACACCGGGGAGCTGTTTTTT.

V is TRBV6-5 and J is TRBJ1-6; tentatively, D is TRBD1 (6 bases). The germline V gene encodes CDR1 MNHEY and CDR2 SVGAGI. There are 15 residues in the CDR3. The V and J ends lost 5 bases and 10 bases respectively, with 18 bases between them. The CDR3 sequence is CASSPRVGGESPLHF. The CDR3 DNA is TGTGCCAGCAGTCCCCGGGTAGGGGGGGAGTCACCCCTCCACTTT.

CDR3 residues: CASSQEALGQGKVGELFF. CDR3 coding DNA: TGCGCCAGCAGCCAAGAGGCACTGGGACAGGGCAAGGTCGGGGAGCTGTTTTTT. This rearrangement joins TRBV4-3 to TRBJ2-2; TRBD1 matches at 9 bases. The CDR3 extends over 18 amino acids. With 0 bases clipped from V and 7 bases from J, the junction kept 12 bases outside the gene matches. Germline V gives CDR1 LGHNA, CDR2 YSLEER.

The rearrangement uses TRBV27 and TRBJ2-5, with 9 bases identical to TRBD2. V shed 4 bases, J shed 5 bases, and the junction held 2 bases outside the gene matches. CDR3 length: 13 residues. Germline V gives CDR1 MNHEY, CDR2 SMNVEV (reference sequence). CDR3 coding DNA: TGTGCCAGCAGTTCCCTAGCGGGGGAGACCCAGTACTTC. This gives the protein CASSSLAGETQYF.

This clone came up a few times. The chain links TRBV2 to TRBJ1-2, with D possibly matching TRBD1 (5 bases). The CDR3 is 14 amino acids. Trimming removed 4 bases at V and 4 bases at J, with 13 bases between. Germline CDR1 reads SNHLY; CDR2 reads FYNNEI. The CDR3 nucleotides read TGTGCCAGCAGTGGTCGACAGATCTTCTATGGCTACACCTTC. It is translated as CASSGRQIFYGYTF.

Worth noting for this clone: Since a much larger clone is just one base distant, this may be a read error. This chain's CDR3 is CASSKTSGGADTQYF. DNA of the CDR3: TGTGCCAGCAGTAAGACTAGCGGGGGGGCAGATACGCAGTATTTT. The chain uses TRBV27 and TRBJ2-3, with 14 bases identical to TRBD2. Germline assignment: CDR1 MNHEY and CDR2 SMNVEV (reference sequence). After removal of 5 bases from V and 4 bases from J, the junction contained 2 bases not matched to a gene. This CDR3 has 15 residues.

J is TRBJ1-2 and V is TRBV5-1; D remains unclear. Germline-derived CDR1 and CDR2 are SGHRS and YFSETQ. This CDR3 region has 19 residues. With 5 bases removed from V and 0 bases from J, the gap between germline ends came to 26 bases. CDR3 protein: CASSLASQTPRKSNYGYTF. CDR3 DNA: TGCGCCAGCAGTCTGGCCTCCCAGACACCCAGAAAATCTAACTATGGCTACACCTTC.

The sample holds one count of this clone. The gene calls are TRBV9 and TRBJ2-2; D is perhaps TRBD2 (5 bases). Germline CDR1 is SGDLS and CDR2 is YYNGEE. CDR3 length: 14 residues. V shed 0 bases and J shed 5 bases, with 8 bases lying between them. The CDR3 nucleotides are TGTGCCAGCAGCGTAGCTACGGGGACCGGGGAGCTGTTTTTT. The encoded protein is CASSVATGTGELFF.

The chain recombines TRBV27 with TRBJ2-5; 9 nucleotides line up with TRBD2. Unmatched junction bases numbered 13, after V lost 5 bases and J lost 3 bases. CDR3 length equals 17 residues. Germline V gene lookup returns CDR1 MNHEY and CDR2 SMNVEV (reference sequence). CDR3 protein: CASSPGTRLAVEETQYF. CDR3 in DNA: TGTGCCAGCAGTCCGGGAACCCGACTAGCGGTGGAAGAGACCCAGTACTTC.

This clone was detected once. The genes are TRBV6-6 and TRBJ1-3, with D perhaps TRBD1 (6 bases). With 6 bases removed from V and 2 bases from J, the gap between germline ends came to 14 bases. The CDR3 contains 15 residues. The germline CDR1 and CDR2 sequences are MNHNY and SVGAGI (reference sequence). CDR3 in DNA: TGTGCCAGCAGCCCCCAGGGGACCCCTGGAAACACCATATATTTT. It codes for CASSPQGTPGNTIYF.

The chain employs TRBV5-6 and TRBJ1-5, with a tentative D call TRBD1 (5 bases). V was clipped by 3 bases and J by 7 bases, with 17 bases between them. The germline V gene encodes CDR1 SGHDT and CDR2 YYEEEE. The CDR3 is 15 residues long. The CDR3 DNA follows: TGTGCCAGCAGCTCAGGCCCAGGGTCATACCAGCCCCAGCATTTT. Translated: CASSSGPGSYQPQHF. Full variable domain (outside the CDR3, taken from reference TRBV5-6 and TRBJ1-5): DAGVTQSPTHLIKTRGQQVTLRCSPKSGHDTVSWYQQALGQGPQFIFQYYEEEERQRGNFPDRFSGHQFPNYSSELNVNALLLGDSALYLCASSSGPGSYQPQHFGDGTRLSIL.

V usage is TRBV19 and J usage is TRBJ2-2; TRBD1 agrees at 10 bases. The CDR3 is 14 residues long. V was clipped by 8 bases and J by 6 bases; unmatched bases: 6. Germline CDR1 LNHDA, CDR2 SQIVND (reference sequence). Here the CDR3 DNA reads TGTGCCAGTGGCGGGACAGGGGTGGCCGGGGAGCTGTTTTTT. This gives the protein CASGGTGVAGELFF.

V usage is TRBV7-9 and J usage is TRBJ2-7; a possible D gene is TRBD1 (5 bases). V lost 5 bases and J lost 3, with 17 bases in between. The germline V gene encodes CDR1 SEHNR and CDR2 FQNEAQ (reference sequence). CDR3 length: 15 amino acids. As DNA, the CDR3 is TGTGCCAGCAGCCCGATCTCAGGGAACGGCTACGAGCAGTACTTC. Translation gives CASSPISGNGYEQYF.